The 5 T cell receptor beta chains presented below share a single source sample, sequenced in a study of T cell changes during pregnancy in multiple sclerosis. Sequencing used immunoSEQ multiplex PCR; TCRdb keeps in-frame clones, though not all of them. The sample consists of about 19,000 clones, 80% to 90% of them appearing once. Sequencing used CD8+ T cells from peripheral blood mononuclear cells, obtained after pregnancy. The receptor source for this set is a female donor in good health, enrolled as a control in a pregnancy study.

The chain carries TRBV7-2 and TRBJ2-7, with 11 bases that match TRBD1. The CDR3 has 19 residues. In germline, CDR1 is SGHTA, CDR2 FQGNSA. The junction had 18 bases not matched to a gene; V was cut back by 2 bases and J by 6 bases. The CDR3 DNA reads TGTGCCAGCAGCTTAAGGGGGGCCGGGACAGGGGGAGATTGGAGCGAGCAGTACTTC. Its translation: CASSLRGAGTGGDWSEQYF.

V and J are TRBV9 and TRBJ1-2; 8 nucleotides align to TRBD1. Germline V CDR1 and CDR2: SGDLS, YYNGEE. The CDR3 contains 16 residues. Trimming at V came to 3 bases and at J to 2 bases, leaving 9 bases not matched to a gene. The CDR3 coding sequence is TGTGCCAGCAGCGGAGAAGCGACAGGGGCGAACTATGGCTACACCTTC. It is translated as CASSGEATGANYGYTF.

This chain connects TRBV27 to TRBJ1-1, with unresolved D. CDR3 length: 11 amino acids. V lost 5 bases, J lost 5 bases, and 6 bases lay in between. Germline values: CDR1 MNHEY, CDR2 SMNVEV (reference sequence). CDR3 bases: TGTGCCAGCAGTACCGGGACTGAAGCTTTCTTT. Amino acid sequence: CASSTGTEAFF.

J is TRBJ1-3 and V is TRBV5-6; perhaps TRBD1 as D (6 bases). From germline, CDR1 is SGHDT and CDR2 YYEEEE. The V end was cut by 4 bases, the J end by 0 bases, with 14 bases between. CDR3 length: 16 residues. The CDR3, as DNA: TGTGCCAGCAGCGATTACAGGGACGTCTCTGGAAACACCATATATTTT. Amino acid sequence: CASSDYRDVSGNTIYF.

This chain uses TRBV7-9 with TRBJ1-5; D unclear. V was trimmed by 2 bases and J by 3 bases, leaving 8 bases between them. Germline-derived CDR1 and CDR2 are SEHNR and FQNEAQ (reference sequence). The CDR3 loop spans 14 amino acids. CDR3 amino acids: CASSLSPINQPQHF. The CDR3 DNA follows: TGTGCCAGCAGCTTATCCCCCATCAATCAGCCCCAGCATTTT.